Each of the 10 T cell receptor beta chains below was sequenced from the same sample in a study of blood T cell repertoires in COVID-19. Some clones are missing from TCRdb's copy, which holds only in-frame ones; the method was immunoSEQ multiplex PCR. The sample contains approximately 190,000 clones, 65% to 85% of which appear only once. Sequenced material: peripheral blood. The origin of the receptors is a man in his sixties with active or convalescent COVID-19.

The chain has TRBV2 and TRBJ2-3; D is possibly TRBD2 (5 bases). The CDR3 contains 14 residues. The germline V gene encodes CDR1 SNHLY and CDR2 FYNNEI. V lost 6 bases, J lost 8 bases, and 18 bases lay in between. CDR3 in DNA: TGTGCCAGCAGCCTCCCTGTTGGCGCGGGTACGCAGTATTTT. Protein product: CASSLPVGAGTQYF.

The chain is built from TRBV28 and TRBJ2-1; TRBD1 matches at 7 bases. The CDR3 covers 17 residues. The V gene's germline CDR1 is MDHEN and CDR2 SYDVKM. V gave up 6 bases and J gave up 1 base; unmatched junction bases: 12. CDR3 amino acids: CASRTERTGGSYNEQFF. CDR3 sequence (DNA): TGTGCCAGCAGAACGGAGAGGACAGGTGGTTCCTACAATGAGCAGTTCTTC.

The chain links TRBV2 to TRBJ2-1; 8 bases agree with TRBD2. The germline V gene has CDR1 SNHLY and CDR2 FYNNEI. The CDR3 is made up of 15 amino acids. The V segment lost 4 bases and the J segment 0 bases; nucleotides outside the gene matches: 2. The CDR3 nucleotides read TGTGCCAGCAGTGCGAGCGGGAGCTCCTACAATGAGCAGTTCTTC. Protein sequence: CASSASGSSYNEQFF.

CDR3 sequence reads: CAISDQTGIPTDTQYF. The DNA of the CDR3 is TGTGCCATCAGTGACCAGACAGGGATCCCCACAGATACGCAGTATTTT. This chain connects TRBV10-3 to TRBJ2-3; 7 bases map to TRBD1. Germline loops: CDR1 ENHRY, CDR2 SYGVKD. The CDR3 is 16 amino acids. J was trimmed by 2 bases and V by 3 bases; bases with no gene match: 8.

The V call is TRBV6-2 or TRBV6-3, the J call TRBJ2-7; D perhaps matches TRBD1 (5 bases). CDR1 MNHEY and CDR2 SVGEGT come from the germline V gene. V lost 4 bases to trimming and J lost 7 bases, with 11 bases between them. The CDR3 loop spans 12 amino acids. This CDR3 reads CASSSLPGEQYF. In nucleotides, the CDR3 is TGTGCCAGCAGTTCCCTACCAGGGGAGCAGTACTTC.

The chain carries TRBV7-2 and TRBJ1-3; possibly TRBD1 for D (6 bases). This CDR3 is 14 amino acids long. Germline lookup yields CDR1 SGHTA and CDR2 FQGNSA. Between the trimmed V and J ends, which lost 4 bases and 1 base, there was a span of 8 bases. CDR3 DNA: TGTGCCAGCAGCTCACAGGGATCTGGAAACACCATATATTTT. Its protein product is CASSSQGSGNTIYF.

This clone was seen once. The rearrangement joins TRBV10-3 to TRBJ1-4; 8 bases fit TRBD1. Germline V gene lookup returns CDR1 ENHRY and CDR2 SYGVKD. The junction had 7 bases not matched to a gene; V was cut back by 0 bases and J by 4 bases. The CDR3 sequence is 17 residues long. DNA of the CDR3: TGTGCCATCAGTGAGTCAGTGACGGGACAGGTTAATGAAAAACTGTTTTTT. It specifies CAISESVTGQVNEKLFF.

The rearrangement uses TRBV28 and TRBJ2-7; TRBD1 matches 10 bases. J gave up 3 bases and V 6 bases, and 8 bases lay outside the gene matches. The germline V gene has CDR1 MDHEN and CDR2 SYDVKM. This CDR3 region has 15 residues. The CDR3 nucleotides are TGTGCCAGCAGCCTCCCGGGACAGGGGTACTACGAGCAGTACTTC. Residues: CASSLPGQGYYEQYF.

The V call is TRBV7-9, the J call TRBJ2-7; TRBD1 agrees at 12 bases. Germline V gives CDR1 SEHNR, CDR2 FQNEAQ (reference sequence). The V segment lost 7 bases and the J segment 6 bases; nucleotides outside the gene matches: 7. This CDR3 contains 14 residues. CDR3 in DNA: TGTGCCAGCACCTCCCGGGACAGGGGGCTCGAGCAGTACTTC. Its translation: CASTSRDRGLEQYF. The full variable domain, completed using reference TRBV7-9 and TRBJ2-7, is DTGVSQNPRHKITKRGQNVTFRCDPISEHNRLYWYRQTLGQGPEFLTYFQNEAQLEKSRLLSDRFSAERPKGSFSTLEIQRTEQGDSAMYLCASTSRDRGLEQYFGPGTRLTVT.

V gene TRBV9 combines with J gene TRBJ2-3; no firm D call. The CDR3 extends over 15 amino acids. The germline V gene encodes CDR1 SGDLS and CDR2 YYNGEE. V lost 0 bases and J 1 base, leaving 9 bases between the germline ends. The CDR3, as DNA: TGTGCCAGCAGCGTAGGATCTACCCGCACAGATACGCAGTATTTT. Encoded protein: CASSVGSTRTDTQYF. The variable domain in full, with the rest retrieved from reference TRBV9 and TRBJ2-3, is DSGVTQTPKHLITATGQRVTLRCSPRSGDLSVYWYQQSLDQGLQFLIQYYNGEERAKGNILERFSAQQFPDLHSELNLSSLELGDSALYFCASSVGSTRTDTQYFGPGTRLTVL.